This TCR beta chain was sequenced during a study of blood T cells in healthy people across ages. A second roughly 7 to 12 cycle PCR used barcoded and J-beta primers. TCRdb passed the 5' RACE reads through MiXCR, listing each CDR3 protein once. The sample consists of 1.6 million or so distinct CDR3 sequences, about 31% of them appearing once. Trimming stripped 2 bases from V and 3 bases from J, with 18 bases between. Germline CDR1 MNHEY, CDR2 SVGAGI. CDR3 length: 17 residues. The genes are TRBV6-5 and TRBJ2-3, with D possibly being TRBD1 (5 bases). Sequenced: blood. The sequence was obtained from a woman in her thirties in good health. The CDR3 protein is CASSYTWGSGGTDTQYF. The CDR3, as DNA: TGTGCCAGCAGTTACACCTGGGGCTCCGGTGGAACAGATACGCAGTATTTT.